The source of this T cell receptor beta chain is a study of blood T cell repertoires in COVID-19. CDR1 SNHLY and CDR2 FYNNEI come from the germline V gene. The CDR3 has 16 amino acids. V trimming: 4 bases; J trimming: 2 bases; junction bases outside the gene matches: 7. Produced via immunoSEQ multiplex PCR; TCRdb's table is partial and in-frame only. Among some 150,000 clones listed, around 84% were seen once. The V and J genes are TRBV2 and TRBJ1-5, with 8 bases that match TRBD1. Source material: peripheral blood. The sequence derives from a woman in her forties or fifties in a cohort sampled during active or convalescent COVID-19. The CDR3 nucleotides are TGTGCCAGCAGTGGTCGGCAGGGGGCAGGCAATCAGCCCCAGCATTTT. Its translation: CASSGRQGAGNQPQHF.